These T cell receptor beta chains were read from a single sample in a study of CD8 T cells in ankylosing spondylitis. TCRdb re-called the 5' RACE reads with MiXCR, one entry per CDR3 protein. The data show about 240,000 distinct CDR3 sequences, around 9.1% seen once. Specimen: blood, either unsorted or a sorted T cell fraction (not recorded which). The receptors were sampled from a male donor with ankylosing spondylitis or in good health (not recorded which). Both conserved end residues are part of each CDR3. Each record gives: CDR3 DNA, CDR3 protein, D gene, J gene, CDR3 length, V gene, clone size. D genes are given only for firm matches. Clone size is not always given. Where it is, it says once, few, many or a class for expanded clones.

DNA: TGTGCCAGCAGCTTCGGGGAGACCCAGTACTTC; CDR3: CASSFGETQYF; D: .; J: TRBJ2-5; length: 11; V: TRBV5-6; size: many
DNA: TGTGCCAGCAGCCCTGGTCTCAGCGGAGCGACAGATACGCAGTATTTT; CDR3: CASSPGLSGATDTQYF; D: .; J: TRBJ2-3; length: 16; V: TRBV7-2; size: many
DNA: TGCGCCAGCAGCTTGGTGGGGTACTACGAGCAGTACTTC; CDR3: CASSLVGYYEQYF; D: .; J: TRBJ2-7; length: 13; V: TRBV5-1; size: few
DNA: TGTGCCAGCAGTTTTAGCCGGCGGGATGGCTACACCTTC; CDR3: CASSFSRRDGYTF; D: .; J: TRBJ1-2; length: 13; V: TRBV27; size: many
DNA: TGTGCCAGCAGCGACCGGGACAGGGTGATCCATGAGCAGTTCTTC; CDR3: CASSDRDRVIHEQFF; D: TRBD1; J: TRBJ2-1; length: 15; V: TRBV5-6; size: .
DNA: TGTGCCAGCAGTTACGGTTTGGGACTCGAAGATACGCAGTATTTT; CDR3: CASSYGLGLEDTQYF; D: .; J: TRBJ2-3; length: 15; V: TRBV6-2/TRBV6-3; size: many
DNA: TGCGCCAGCAGTAAAGATCGGGGTTCACCCCTCCACTTT; CDR3: CASSKDRGSPLHF; D: .; J: TRBJ1-6; length: 13; V: TRBV4-3; size: many
DNA: TGTGCCTGGAGGCTTGGGGGAGAGACCCAGTACTTC; CDR3: CAWRLGGETQYF; D: .; J: TRBJ2-5; length: 12; V: TRBV30; size: .
DNA: TGCAGTGCTAGAGAGGACAATGAGCAGTTCTTC; CDR3: CSAREDNEQFF; D: .; J: TRBJ2-1; length: 11; V: TRBV20-1; size: many
DNA: TGCAGTGCGCGACTAGCGGGCCTCTCCTACGAGCAGTACTTC; CDR3: CSARLAGLSYEQYF; D: TRBD2; J: TRBJ2-7; length: 14; V: TRBV20-1; size: many
DNA: TGTGCCAGCAGCTTAGTCGGGGTCTTTAATGAGCAGTTCTTC; CDR3: CASSLVGVFNEQFF; D: .; J: TRBJ2-1; length: 14; V: TRBV7-2; size: many
DNA: TGTGCCAGCAGTTGGGACAGGGGGTGGGAAACTGAAGCTTTCTTT; CDR3: CASSWDRGWETEAFF; D: TRBD1; J: TRBJ1-1; length: 15; V: TRBV12-3/TRBV12-4; size: many
DNA: TGTGCCAGCAGTTACAACCCGGGAATCCAAGAGACCCAGTACTTC; CDR3: CASSYNPGIQETQYF; D: .; J: TRBJ2-5; length: 15; V: TRBV6-5; size: few
DNA: TGTGCCAGCCGGGCAATATACAATGAGCAGTTCTTC; CDR3: CASRAIYNEQFF; D: .; J: TRBJ2-1; length: 12; V: TRBV7-8; size: many
DNA: TGTGCCAGCAGCTCTCGGGGGAGGGTATCATCCGATGAGCAGTTCTTC; CDR3: CASSSRGRVSSDEQFF; D: TRBD2; J: TRBJ2-1; length: 16; V: TRBV13; size: many
DNA: TGTGCCAGCAGGAAAGGGACAGGCACAGATACGCAGTATTTT; CDR3: CASRKGTGTDTQYF; D: TRBD1; J: TRBJ2-3; length: 14; V: TRBV6-1; size: many
DNA: TGTGCCAGCAGGACTACAGGGGGCGGTTACGAGCAGTACTTC; CDR3: CASRTTGGGYEQYF; D: TRBD1; J: TRBJ2-7; length: 14; V: TRBV6-2/TRBV6-3; size: many
DNA: TGTGCCAGCAGTGAATTAGGAGGAGGGGGACAACCCTCGGGAAATGAGCAGTTCTTC; CDR3: CASSELGGGGQPSGNEQFF; D: .; J: TRBJ2-1; length: 19; V: TRBV25-1; size: many
DNA: TGTGCCAGCAGCCTCGGGACAGCAAATCAGCCCCAGCATTTT; CDR3: CASSLGTANQPQHF; D: TRBD1; J: TRBJ1-5; length: 14; V: TRBV5-6; size: many
DNA: TGTGCCAGCCTCTCCCTGGGGGATACGCAGTATTTT; CDR3: CASLSLGDTQYF; D: .; J: TRBJ2-3; length: 12; V: TRBV27; size: many
DNA: TGTGCCAGCAGCCCCGGGGACGAGACCCAGTACTTC; CDR3: CASSPGDETQYF; D: .; J: TRBJ2-5; length: 12; V: TRBV7-8; size: many
DNA: TGCAGTGCTAGTGGGCTAGCGGGGACCCATGAGCAGTTCTTC; CDR3: CSASGLAGTHEQFF; D: TRBD2; J: TRBJ2-1; length: 14; V: TRBV20-1; size: many
DNA: TGTGCCAGCAGTTCAGGAAGAAGAGGCTCTGGCTACACCTTC; CDR3: CASSSGRRGSGYTF; D: .; J: TRBJ1-2; length: 14; V: TRBV6-5; size: many
DNA: TGTGCCAGCAGTTCCGGACTTAGAGGAGACATTCAGTACTTC; CDR3: CASSSGLRGDIQYF; D: .; J: TRBJ2-4; length: 14; V: TRBV6-2/TRBV6-3; size: many
DNA: TGTGCCAGCCACGGGACTAGCACCGGGGAGCTGTTTTTT; CDR3: CASHGTSTGELFF; D: TRBD2; J: TRBJ2-2; length: 13; V: TRBV6-1; size: few
DNA: TGTGCCAGCAGCGCGGCCGGGGAGCTGTTTTTT; CDR3: CASSAAGELFF; D: .; J: TRBJ2-2; length: 11; V: TRBV7-2; size: many
DNA: TGTGCCAGCAGCTGGACAGCAAGCACAGATACGCAGTATTTT; CDR3: CASSWTASTDTQYF; D: .; J: TRBJ2-3; length: 14; V: TRBV7-2; size: .
DNA: TGTGCCAGCAGTTCCGACAGGGGACAGCAGTACTTC; CDR3: CASSSDRGQQYF; D: TRBD1; J: TRBJ2-7; length: 12; V: TRBV27; size: many
DNA: TGCAGTGCTTACCACAGGGGGCGCGGGGACAATGAGCAGTTCTTC; CDR3: CSAYHRGRGDNEQFF; D: TRBD1; J: TRBJ2-1; length: 15; V: TRBV20-1; size: many
DNA: TGTGCCAGCAGCTTAGCGGCTAGCGGAAGCACAGATACGCAGTATTTT; CDR3: CASSLAASGSTDTQYF; D: TRBD2; J: TRBJ2-3; length: 16; V: TRBV7-2; size: many